This T cell receptor beta chain stems from a study of T cells after yellow fever vaccination. TCRdb recomputed calls from the 5' RACE reads with MiXCR, one row per CDR3 protein. The sample consists of 300,000 or so distinct CDR3 sequences, around 10% of them appearing once. On this clonotype itself: Its antigen is undetermined.

This CDR3 region has 14 residues. V was cut by 3 bases and J by 1 base, with 13 bases left in between. CDR1 and CDR2 from the germline V gene are DFQATT and SNEGSKA (reference sequence). Study-level points and caveats: Weaker overall, the secondary response nonetheless peaked faster (day 5 versus 15). Researchers noted that a small share of clonotypes showed up in both CD4 and CD8 compartments.

The chain couples TRBV20-1 to TRBJ2-7; the D gene is possibly TRBD2 (6 bases). This sample comprised CD4+ T cells sorted from PBMCs, obtained 5 days after the yellow fever booster vaccination. This clonotype originated in a man younger than 35 who received the YFV17D yellow fever vaccine. CDR3 coding DNA: TGCAGTGCTAGTCCGGGGGTCAGGTCCTACGAGCAGTACTTC. This gives the protein CSASPGVRSYEQYF.